These 23 T cell receptor beta chains were sequenced from one sample in a study of T cells expressing NK-cell markers. Each CDR3 protein gets one entry in TCRdb, which reprocessed the 5' RACE reads and gives no DNA. Its clone listing holds 350,000 to 400,000 distinct CDR3 sequences. Sequencing input: blood T cells: a sorted CD56 or NKG2C T cell subset, CD4+ or CD8+ T cells, or bulk PBMC T cells (not recorded which). All receptors derive from a woman aged 50 to 60 in good health.

The CDR3 spells CASSPGVAGAEQFF. The chain carries TRBV5-1 and TRBJ2-1; checking the TCRdb D call of TRBD2 is not possible without DNA. The CDR3 is made up of 14 amino acids. In germline, CDR1 is SGHRS, CDR2 YFSETQ.

The rearrangement uses TRBV29-1 and TRBJ2-5. CDR3 length equals 13 residues. Germline V gene data show CDR1 as SQVTM and CDR2 as ANQGSEA. CDR3 sequence: CSVGQILQETQYF.

The V and J genes are TRBV7-2 and TRBJ2-7; the D gene TCRdb calls, TRBD1, cannot be checked with no DNA. There are 17 residues in the CDR3. Germline lookup yields CDR1 SGHTA and CDR2 FQGNSA. The chain's CDR3 is CASSLGLTSGGPYEQYF.

The J gene is TRBJ2-7, the V gene TRBV4-2; there is no DNA to check the TCRdb D call of TRBD1. The CDR3 contains 16 residues. Looked up from germline, CDR1 is LGHNA and CDR2 is YNFKEQ. The CDR3 protein is CASSQVPGTYTTEQYF.

The V and J genes are TRBV3-1 and TRBJ2-1; TCRdb names TRBD1, which stays unverified in the absence of DNA. This CDR3 spans 17 amino acids. Germline-derived CDR1 and CDR2 are LGHDT and YNNKEL (reference sequence). The CDR3 is CASSQDLGPRYNNEQFF.

V gene TRBV27 combines with J gene TRBJ1-4; without DNA, the TCRdb call of TRBD1 cannot be checked. Germline CDR1 is MNHEY and CDR2 is SMNVEV (reference sequence). The CDR3 contains 14 residues. The chain's CDR3 is CASSLLGAGEKLFF.

This rearrangement joins TRBV29-1 to TRBJ2-1; TCRdb returns TRBD1, unconfirmable since there is no DNA. CDR3 length: 14 amino acids. The V gene's germline CDR1 is SQVTM and CDR2 ANQGSEA. CDR3 amino acids: CSVPVTLTGNEQFF.

The J gene is TRBJ2-6, the V gene TRBV24-1; TCRdb gives TRBD1 as the D gene, but with no DNA this cannot be confirmed. This CDR3 is built from 19 residues. CDR1 and CDR2 from the germline V gene are KGHDR and SFDVKD. The CDR3 loop reads CATSDRDSVPPSGANVLTF.

The genes are TRBV28 and TRBJ1-6; TCRdb designates TRBD1, a call that cannot be tested without DNA. The CDR3 loop spans 15 amino acids. Germline CDR1 reads MDHEN; CDR2 reads SYDVKM. This chain's CDR3 is CASTYGQGGRSPLHF.

V usage is TRBV27 and J usage is TRBJ2-3; the D call from TCRdb, TRBD1, cannot be confirmed without DNA. The CDR3 sequence is 14 residues long. Looked up from germline, CDR1 is MNHEY and CDR2 is SMNVEV (reference sequence). CDR3 protein: CAPKQGLGGDTQYF.

The chain carries TRBV10-3 and TRBJ1-3. The CDR3 runs to 12 residues. CDR1 and CDR2 from the germline V gene are ENHRY and SYGVKD. The CDR3 protein is CAIGESGNTIYF.

The chain joins TRBV4-1 to TRBJ2-1. Germline V gene sequence: CDR1 MGHRA, CDR2 YSYEKL. The CDR3 sequence is 15 residues long. The CDR3 sequence: CASSQGKGGRGEQFF.

The J gene is TRBJ2-5, the V gene TRBV20-1; checking the TCRdb D call of TRBD1 is not possible without DNA. The V gene's germline CDR1 is DFQATT and CDR2 SNEGSKA (reference sequence). This CDR3 is built from 14 residues. The CDR3 reads CSARDEDRSETQYF.

The rearrangement joins TRBV7-9 to TRBJ1-4. The CDR3 covers 15 residues. Germline CDR1 is SEHNR and CDR2 is FQNEAQ (reference sequence). This chain's CDR3 is CASSSPGQVGEKLFF.

The V call is TRBV29-1, the J call TRBJ1-1. Germline CDR1 SQVTM, CDR2 ANQGSEA. The CDR3 runs to 13 residues. The CDR3 protein is CSVVLWGGTEAFF. The variable domain in full, with the rest retrieved from reference TRBV29-1 and TRBJ1-1, is SAVISQKPSRDICQRGTSLTIQCQVDSQVTMMFWYRQQPGQSLTLIATANQGSEATYESGFVIDKFPISRPNLTFSTLTVSNMSPEDSSIYLCSVVLWGGTEAFFGQGTRLTVV.

The chain uses TRBV10-1 and TRBJ2-2; the TRBD1 assignment by TCRdb is unverifiable without DNA. CDR3 length equals 14 residues. Germline loops: CDR1 WNHNN, CDR2 SYGVQD (reference sequence). The CDR3 reads CASSLGTATGELFF.

V is TRBV19 and J is TRBJ1-2. The CDR3 extends over 13 amino acids. Germline values: CDR1 LNHDA, CDR2 SQIVND (reference sequence). The CDR3 is CASSRAEGYGYTF. Variable domain in full (rest from reference TRBV19 and TRBJ1-2): DGGITQSPKYLFRKEGQNVTLSCEQNLNHDAMYWYRQDPGQGLRLIYYSQIVNDFQKGDIAEGYSVSREKKESFPLTVTSAQKNPTAFYLCASSRAEGYGYTFGSGTRLTVV.

This chain joins TRBV7-2 and TRBJ2-2; no DNA is available, so the TRBD1 call from TCRdb remains unchecked. The length of the CDR3 is 14 residues. Looked up from germline, CDR1 is SGHTA and CDR2 is FQGNSA. Here the CDR3 reads CASSLDPWDVGLFF.

The chain has TRBV5-1 and TRBJ2-3; the TCRdb call, TRBD2, lacks DNA for checking. The germline gives CDR1 SGHRS, CDR2 YFSETQ. CDR3 size: 15 residues. CDR3 in amino acids: CASRPGLVMSDTQYF.

V usage is TRBV3-1 and J usage is TRBJ2-1; TCRdb reports TRBD2, a call that lacks DNA to check it against. The CDR3 sequence is 14 residues long. Looked up from germline, CDR1 is LGHDT and CDR2 is YNNKEL (reference sequence). The CDR3 sequence: CASSPAARGNEQFF.

The rearrangement joins TRBV9 to TRBJ2-2. This CDR3 contains 16 residues. Germline CDR1 reads SGDLS; CDR2 reads YYNGEE. CDR3 amino acids: CASSVGSQLNTGELFF. Drawing the rest from reference TRBV9 and TRBJ2-2, the complete variable domain is DSGVTQTPKHLITATGQRVTLRCSPRSGDLSVYWYQQSLDQGLQFLIQYYNGEERAKGNILERFSAQQFPDLHSELNLSSLELGDSALYFCASSVGSQLNTGELFFGEGSRLTVL.

This sequence joins TRBV7-9 and TRBJ2-3; TCRdb's assignment of TRBD2 cannot be checked, as there is no DNA. Germline CDR1 is SEHNR and CDR2 is FQNEAQ (reference sequence). The CDR3 consists of 15 residues. The CDR3 loop is CASSPDGSGADTQYF.

V gene TRBV12-3 or TRBV12-4 combines with J gene TRBJ2-1; TCRdb's D call, TRBD2, is unchecked because there is no DNA. CDR3 length equals 16 residues. The CDR3: CASSVLAAPRRNEQFF.